This T cell receptor beta chain emerged from a study of blood T cell repertoires in COVID-19. Study overall: Acute and convalescent COVID-19 specimens originated in the United States, Italy and Spain. Sources were T cells, B-cell-depleted T cells, or PBMCs; the material itself was cDNA or gDNA.

CDR3 length equals 16 residues. CDR1 and CDR2 (germline): MNHNS, SASEGT. V lost 3 bases to trimming and J lost 4 bases; unmatched junction nucleotides: 5. How the authors handled the data: It was from reference gene primer amplification that nucleated cell counts were estimated. Profiled with immunoSEQ multiplex PCR; TCRdb holds only in-frame clones, not every one. V and J calls and clone size are copied from that table; D and trimming were computed from the DNA. The table lists fewer than 80,000 clones, 89% of them singletons. The sequenced sample consisted of peripheral blood. This receptor was taken from a woman in her forties or fifties with active COVID-19. The chain joins TRBV6-1 to TRBJ2-2; TRBD2 matches at 10 bases. This CDR3 is CASSDSGRATTGELFF. CDR3 bases: TGTGCCAGCAGTGACAGCGGGAGGGCGACCACCGGGGAGCTGTTTTTT.